This T cell receptor beta chain was observed in a study of T cell changes during pregnancy in multiple sclerosis. Sequenced by immunoSEQ multiplex PCR; TCRdb stores in-frame clones only, minus some. Here the sample spans about 130,000 clones, around 95% being singletons. The V gene's germline CDR1 is MNHEY and CDR2 SMNVEV (reference sequence). The V end was cut by 4 bases, the J end by 2 bases, with 20 bases between. The CDR3 contains 17 residues. The chain couples TRBV27 to TRBJ2-5; TRBD2 is a possible D gene (7 bases). This specimen consisted of peripheral blood, obtained after pregnancy. The origin of this receptor is a female donor with multiple sclerosis, enrolled in a pregnancy study. CDR3 sequence (DNA): TGTGCCAGCAGTTGGGGACGGGGGCTAGCGGAACAAGAGACCCAGTACTTC. Its translation: CASSWGRGLAEQETQYF.